What follows are 4 T cell receptor beta chains derived from one specimen sequenced in a study of long-term antiretroviral therapy in people with HIV. Sequencing used immunoSEQ v3.0 at survey level. Assay: immunoSEQ multiplex PCR; the TCRdb copy retains only in-frame clones and omits some. The sample lists about 21,000 clones, around four fifths occurring once. The sample was unsorted PBMCs, taken roughly 4 years after starting antiretroviral therapy. These receptors came from a man between 18 and 35 years old with HIV.

The chain employs TRBV9 and TRBJ2-6; 9 bases map to TRBD1. V shed 4 bases and J 2 bases; nucleotides not matched to a gene: 10. This CDR3 contains 18 residues. Germline CDR1 is SGDLS and CDR2 is YYNGEE. The DNA for the CDR3 is TGTGCCAGCAGCCCCGGGACAGGGACTTTCCCTGGGGCCAACGTCCTGACTTTC. It specifies CASSPGTGTFPGANVLTF.

Only a few counts were recorded for this clone. The chain has TRBV28 and TRBJ2-6, with D possibly being TRBD1 (5 bases). This CDR3 region has 16 residues. Germline values: CDR1 MDHEN, CDR2 SYDVKM. The V and J ends lost 8 bases and 0 bases respectively, with 14 bases between them. For the CDR3, the DNA is TGTGCCAGCCTAAGGGGCGATATCTCTGGGGCCAACGTCCTGACTTTC. Translating it yields CASLRGDISGANVLTF.

This CDR3 reads CATSSSAEQYV. CDR3 DNA: TGTGCCACCAGTTCCTCAGCCGAGCAGTACGTC. The chain combines TRBV6-1 with TRBJ2-7; no clear D gene. The CDR3 is 11 amino acids. Germline values: CDR1 MNHNS, CDR2 SASEGT.

J is TRBJ1-4 and V is TRBV5-6; 9 nucleotides line up with TRBD1. The CDR3 is made up of 16 amino acids. V dropped 1 base and J dropped 3; count of bases not matched to a gene: 4. Germline V gene lookup returns CDR1 SGHDT and CDR2 YYEEEE. The CDR3 here is CASSLFGQGSNEKLFF. In nucleotides, the CDR3 is TGTGCCAGCAGCTTGTTCGGACAGGGGTCTAATGAAAAACTGTTTTTT.